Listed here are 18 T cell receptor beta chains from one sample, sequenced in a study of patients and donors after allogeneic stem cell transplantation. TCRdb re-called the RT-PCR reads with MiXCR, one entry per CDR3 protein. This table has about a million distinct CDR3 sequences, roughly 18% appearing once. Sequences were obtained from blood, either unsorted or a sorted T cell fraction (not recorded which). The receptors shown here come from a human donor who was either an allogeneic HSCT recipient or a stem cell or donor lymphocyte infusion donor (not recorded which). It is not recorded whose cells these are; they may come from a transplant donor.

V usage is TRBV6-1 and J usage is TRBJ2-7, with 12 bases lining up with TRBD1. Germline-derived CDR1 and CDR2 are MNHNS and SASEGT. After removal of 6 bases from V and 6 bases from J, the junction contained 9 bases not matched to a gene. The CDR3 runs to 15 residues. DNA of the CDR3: TGTGCCAGCAGCCCCCGGGGGACAGGGGGCATCGAGCAGTACTTC. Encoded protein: CASSPRGTGGIEQYF.

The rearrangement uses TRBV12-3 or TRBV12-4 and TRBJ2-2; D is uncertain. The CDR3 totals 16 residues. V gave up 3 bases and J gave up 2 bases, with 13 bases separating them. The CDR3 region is CASSFMGWGNTGELFF. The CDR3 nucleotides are TGTGCCAGCAGTTTTATGGGATGGGGAAACACCGGGGAGCTGTTTTTT.

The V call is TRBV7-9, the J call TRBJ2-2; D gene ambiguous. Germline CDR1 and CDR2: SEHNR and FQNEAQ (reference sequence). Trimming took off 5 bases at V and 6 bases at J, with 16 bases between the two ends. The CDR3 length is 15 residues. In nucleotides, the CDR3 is TGTGCCAGCAGCCCCCCTCTTCGCGATCCCGGGGAGCTGTTTTTT. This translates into CASSPPLRDPGELFF.

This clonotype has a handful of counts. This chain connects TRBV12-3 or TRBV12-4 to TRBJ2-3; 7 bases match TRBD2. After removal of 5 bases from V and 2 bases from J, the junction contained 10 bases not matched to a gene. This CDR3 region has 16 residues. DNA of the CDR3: TGTGCCAGCAGTCCCAGGACTAGTGGTACCACAGATACGCAGTATTTT. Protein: CASSPRTSGTTDTQYF.

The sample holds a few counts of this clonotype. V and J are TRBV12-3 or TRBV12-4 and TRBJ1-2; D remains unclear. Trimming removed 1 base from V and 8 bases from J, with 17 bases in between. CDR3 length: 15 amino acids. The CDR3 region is CASSLVIQRPMGYTF. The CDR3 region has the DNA TGTGCCAGCAGTTTAGTGATTCAGAGACCTATGGGCTACACCTTC.

CDR3 sequence: CAGSGRASSETQYF. CDR3 nucleotide sequence: TGTGCCGGAAGCGGGAGGGCGTCCTCAGAGACCCAGTACTTC. The chain employs TRBV9 and TRBJ2-5, with TRBD2 matching 10 bases. This CDR3 is built from 14 residues. Germline V gene lookup returns CDR1 SGDLS and CDR2 YYNGEE. After removal of 10 bases from V and 4 bases from J, the junction contained 10 bases not matched to a gene.

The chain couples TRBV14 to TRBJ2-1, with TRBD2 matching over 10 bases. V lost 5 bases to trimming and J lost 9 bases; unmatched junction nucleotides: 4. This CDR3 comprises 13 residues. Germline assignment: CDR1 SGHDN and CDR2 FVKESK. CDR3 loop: CASSVIAGGEQFF. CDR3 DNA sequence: TGTGCCAGCAGCGTTATAGCGGGAGGTGAGCAGTTCTTC.

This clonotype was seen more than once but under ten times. In DNA form, the CDR3 reads TGTGCCAGCAGCCCCGTCGGGCGGCAAAACATTCAGTACTTC. Residues: CASSPVGRQNIQYF. The genes are TRBV11-2 and TRBJ2-4; D is unclear. The germline CDR1 and CDR2 sequences are SGHAT and FQNNGV. The CDR3 has 14 residues. Between the trimmed V and J ends, which lost 5 bases and 5 bases, there was a span of 13 bases.

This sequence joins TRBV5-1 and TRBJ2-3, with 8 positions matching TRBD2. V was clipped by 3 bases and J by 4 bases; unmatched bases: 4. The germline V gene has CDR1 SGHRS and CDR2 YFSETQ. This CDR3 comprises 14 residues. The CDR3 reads CASSWGTSADTQYF. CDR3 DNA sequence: TGCGCCAGCAGCTGGGGGACTAGTGCAGATACGCAGTATTTT.

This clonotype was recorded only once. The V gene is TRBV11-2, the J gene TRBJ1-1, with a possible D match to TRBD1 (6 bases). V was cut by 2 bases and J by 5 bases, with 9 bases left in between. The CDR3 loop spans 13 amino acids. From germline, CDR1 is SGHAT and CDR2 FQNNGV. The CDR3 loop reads CASSLRQVTEAFF. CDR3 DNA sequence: TGTGCCAGCAGCTTAAGACAGGTTACTGAAGCTTTCTTT. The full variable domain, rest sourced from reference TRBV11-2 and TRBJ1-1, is EAGVAQSPRYKIIEKRQSVAFWCNPISGHATLYWYQQILGQGPKLLIQFQNNGVVDDSQLPKDRFSAERLKGVDSTLKIQPAKLEDSAVYLCASSLRQVTEAFFGQGTRLTVV.

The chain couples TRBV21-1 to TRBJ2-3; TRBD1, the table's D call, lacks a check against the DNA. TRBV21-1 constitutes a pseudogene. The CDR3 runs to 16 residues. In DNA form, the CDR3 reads TGTGCCAGCAGCAAAGAACCCCCATGGGGCACAGATACGCAGTATTTT. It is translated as CASSKEPPWGTDTQYF.

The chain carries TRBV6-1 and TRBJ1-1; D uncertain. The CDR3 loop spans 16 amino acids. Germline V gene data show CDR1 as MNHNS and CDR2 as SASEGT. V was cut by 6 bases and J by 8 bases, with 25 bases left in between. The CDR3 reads CASRAFYGRDPLEAFF. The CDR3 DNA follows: TGTGCCAGCAGAGCTTTTTACGGGAGAGACCCACTCGAAGCTTTCTTT.

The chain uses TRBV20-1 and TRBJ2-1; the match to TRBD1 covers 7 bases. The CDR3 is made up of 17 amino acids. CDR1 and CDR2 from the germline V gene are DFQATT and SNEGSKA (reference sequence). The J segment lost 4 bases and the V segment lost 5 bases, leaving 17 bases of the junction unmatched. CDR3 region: CSAPPFRRDSGYNEQFF. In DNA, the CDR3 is TGCAGTGCTCCGCCGTTCCGTAGGGACAGTGGTTACAATGAGCAGTTCTTC.

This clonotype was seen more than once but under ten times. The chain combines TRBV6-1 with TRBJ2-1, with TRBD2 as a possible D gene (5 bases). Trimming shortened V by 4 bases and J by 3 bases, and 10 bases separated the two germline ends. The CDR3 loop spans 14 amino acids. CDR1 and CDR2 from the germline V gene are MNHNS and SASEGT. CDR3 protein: CASSAIEGYNEQFF. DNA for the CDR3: TGTGCCAGCAGTGCCATTGAGGGCTACAATGAGCAGTTCTTC.

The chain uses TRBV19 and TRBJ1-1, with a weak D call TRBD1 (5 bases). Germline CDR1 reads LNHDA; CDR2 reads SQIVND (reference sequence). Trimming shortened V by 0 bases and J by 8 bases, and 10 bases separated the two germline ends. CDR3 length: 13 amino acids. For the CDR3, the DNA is TGTGCCAGTAGTATAGAAGGGCCAGGGGAAGCTTTCTTT. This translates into CASSIEGPGEAFF. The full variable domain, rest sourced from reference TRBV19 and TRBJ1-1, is DGGITQSPKYLFRKEGQNVTLSCEQNLNHDAMYWYRQDPGQGLRLIYYSQIVNDFQKGDIAEGYSVSREKKESFPLTVTSAQKNPTAFYLCASSIEGPGEAFFGQGTRLTVV.

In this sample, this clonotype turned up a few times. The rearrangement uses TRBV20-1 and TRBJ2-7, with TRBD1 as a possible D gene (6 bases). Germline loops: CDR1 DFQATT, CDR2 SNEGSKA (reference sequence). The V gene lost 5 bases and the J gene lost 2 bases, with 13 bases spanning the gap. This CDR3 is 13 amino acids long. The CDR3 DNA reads TGCAGTGCTCTAACAGGGTCAGCCTACGAGCAGTACTTC. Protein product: CSALTGSAYEQYF.

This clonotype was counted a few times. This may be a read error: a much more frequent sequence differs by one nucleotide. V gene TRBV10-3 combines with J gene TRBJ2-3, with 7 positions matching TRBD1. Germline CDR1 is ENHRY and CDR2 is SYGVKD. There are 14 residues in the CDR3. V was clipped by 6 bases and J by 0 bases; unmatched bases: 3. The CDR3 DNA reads TGTGCCATCAGCCCGGGACAGAGCACAGATACGCAGTATTTT. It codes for CAISPGQSTDTQYF.

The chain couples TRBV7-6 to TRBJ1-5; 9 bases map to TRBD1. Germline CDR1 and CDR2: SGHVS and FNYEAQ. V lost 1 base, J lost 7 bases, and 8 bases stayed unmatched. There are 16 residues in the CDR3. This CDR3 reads CASSLGAGTGLQPQHF. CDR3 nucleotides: TGTGCCAGCAGCTTAGGGGCAGGGACAGGGCTCCAGCCCCAGCATTTT.